The 27 T cell receptor beta chains listed next were all sequenced from one sample in a study of T cells after yellow fever vaccination. TCRdb independently ran MiXCR on the 5' RACE reads; one entry per CDR3 protein. The sample records more than 25,000 distinct CDR3 sequences, 4.5% to 7% being singletons. This specimen consisted of PBMCs, either bulk or a sorted T-cell subset (CD4+, CD8+, memory, or dextramer-sorted; not recorded which), obtained 15 days after the yellow fever booster vaccination. The receptors here all came from a man aged 30-40 years who received the YFV17D yellow fever vaccine.

This clonotype was detected ten times or more. The chain has TRBV4-3 and TRBJ2-7; 9 nucleotides match TRBD1. Germline CDR1 is LGHNA and CDR2 is YSLEER. V was clipped by 1 base and J by 7 bases; unmatched bases: 2. This CDR3 is built from 13 residues. This CDR3 reads CASSQGDRGEQYF. The CDR3 bases are TGCGCCAGCAGCCAAGGAGACAGGGGGGAGCAGTACTTC.

The sample holds many counts of this clonotype. The genes are TRBV10-3 and TRBJ1-2; D is unresolved. V shed 7 bases and J shed 4 bases, with 7 bases lying between them. The CDR3 spans 11 residues. The germline V gene has CDR1 ENHRY and CDR2 SYGVKD. Here the CDR3 DNA reads TGTGCCATCATCATGGCCTATGGCTACACCTTC. Translated: CAIIMAYGYTF.

This clonotype is classed as medium-sized. CDR3 in DNA: TGCGCCAGCAGCCAAGTGGGGGAGTACAATGAGCAGTTCTTC. Its translation: CASSQVGEYNEQFF. This chain joins TRBV4-3 and TRBJ2-1; D possibly matches TRBD1 or TRBD2 (5 bases each). Germline-derived CDR1 and CDR2 are LGHNA and YSLEER. V lost 1 base and J 4 bases, leaving 8 bases between the germline ends. The CDR3 spans 14 residues.

This clonotype came up many times. The chain combines TRBV5-8 with TRBJ1-6, with unresolved D. Germline V gene data show CDR1 as SGHTS and CDR2 as YDEGEE. Trimming removed 2 bases at V and 0 bases at J, with 6 bases between. This CDR3 region has 15 residues. As DNA, the CDR3 is TGTGCCAGCAGCTTCTCGAGCTCCTATAATTCACCCCTCCACTTT. Protein sequence: CASSFSSSYNSPLHF. Complete variable domain (other parts from reference TRBV5-8 and TRBJ1-6): EAGVTQSPTHLIKTRGQQATLRCSPISGHTSVYWYQQALGLGLQFLLWYDEGEERNRGNFPPRFSGRQFPNYSSELNVNALELEDSALYLCASSFSSSYNSPLHFGNGTRLTVT.

This clonotype was detected ten times or more. The chain employs TRBV7-2 and TRBJ2-5; 9 positions match TRBD2. Germline V gives CDR1 SGHTA, CDR2 FQGNSA. V dropped 5 bases and J dropped 5; count of bases not matched to a gene: 9. This CDR3 region has 15 residues. DNA for the CDR3: TGTGCCAGCAGCCACCGCGGGAGGGCCTGGGAGACCCAGTACTTC. Its translation: CASSHRGRAWETQYF.

This clonotype was recorded at least ten times. The chain recombines TRBV24-1 with TRBJ2-1; unclear D gene. V lost 2 bases, J lost 0 bases, and 10 bases lay in between. Per the germline V gene, CDR1 is KGHDR and CDR2 is SFDVKD. The CDR3 length is 16 residues. The CDR3: CATSDSGGSSYNEQFF. CDR3 DNA: TGTGCCACCAGTGATTCAGGCGGAAGCTCCTACAATGAGCAGTTCTTC.

In this sample, this clonotype turned up many times. V usage is TRBV9 and J usage is TRBJ2-7; possible D gene TRBD1, 6 bases. Trimming pared 4 bases from V and 5 bases from J, leaving 22 bases between. The germline gives CDR1 SGDLS, CDR2 YYNGEE. The CDR3 runs to 16 residues. CDR3 region: CASSPRSATGIHEQYF. CDR3 in DNA: TGTGCCAGCAGCCCCCGCTCAGCAACAGGGATTCACGAGCAGTACTTC.

The J gene is TRBJ2-1, the V gene TRBV5-4; the D is unclear. CDR1 and CDR2 from the germline V gene are SGHNT and YYREEE (reference sequence). This CDR3 is 12 amino acids long. The germline V and J ends were trimmed by 5 bases and 3 bases, with 6 bases remaining between them. This CDR3 is CASRWDYNEQFF. The CDR3 nucleotides read TGTGCCAGCAGATGGGACTACAATGAGCAGTTCTTC.

This clonotype was recorded many times. The genes are TRBV5-6 and TRBJ2-1; 8 bases fit TRBD1. The CDR3 consists of 19 residues. Trimming at V came to 1 base and at J to 5 bases, leaving 17 bases not matched to a gene. Looked up from germline, CDR1 is SGHDT and CDR2 is YYEEEE. The CDR3 coding sequence is TGTGCCAGCAGCTTGTGGATTTTTTTGGGACAGGCCTCTAACAATGAGCAGTTCTTC. It specifies CASSLWIFLGQASNNEQFF.

This clonotype was seen many times. The rearrangement joins TRBV19 to TRBJ2-4; the D call may be TRBD1 or TRBD2 (5 bases each). CDR3 length: 16 amino acids. Germline V gene data show CDR1 as LNHDA and CDR2 as SQIVND (reference sequence). The V end lost 6 bases, the J end lost 3 bases, and 18 bases lay between the germline ends. CDR3 in amino acids: CASSNRGTLGKNIQYF. CDR3 DNA: TGTGCCAGTAGCAATCGGGGCACCCTTGGCAAAAACATTCAGTACTTC.

Ten or more counts support this clonotype. The chain carries TRBV29-1 and TRBJ2-3, with D maybe TRBD2 (7 bases). V lost 5 bases, J lost 3 bases, and 18 bases lay in between. CDR3 length: 15 amino acids. Germline V gene data show CDR1 as SQVTM and CDR2 as ANQGSEA. Here the CDR3 DNA reads TGCAGCGTTCCCCGAGGAGCGGGACAAACAGATACGCAGTATTTT. Translated: CSVPRGAGQTDTQYF.

This clonotype was picked up many times. This chain uses TRBV20-1 with TRBJ1-5, with D possibly being TRBD1 (5 bases). Trimming removed 3 bases at V and 1 base at J, with 16 bases between. CDR3 length: 16 residues. CDR1 DFQATT and CDR2 SNEGSKA come from the germline V gene (reference sequence). CDR3 sequence (DNA): TGCAGTGCTAGGGCTGGGGGGACCTGGAGCAATCAGCCCCAGCATTTT. Translated: CSARAGGTWSNQPQHF.

Points on this clonotype: A read error may explain this, as a much larger clone is one base away. This sequence joins TRBV6-2 or TRBV6-3 and TRBJ1-1; weak D call: TRBD1 (6 bases). CDR1 MNHEY and CDR2 SVGEGT come from the germline V gene. This CDR3 contains 17 residues. Trimming stripped 0 bases from V and 5 bases from J, with 19 bases between. CDR3 coding DNA: TGTGCCAGCAGTTACTCAAGTATCGTTCAGGGGCCTACTGAAGCTTTCTTT. The encoded protein is CASSYSSIVQGPTEAFF.

This clonotype came up many times. This chain connects TRBV20-1 to TRBJ2-1; 10 nucleotides align to TRBD2. Per germline, CDR1 DFQATT and CDR2 SNEGSKA (reference sequence). Trimming at V came to 5 bases and at J to 6 bases, leaving 16 bases not matched to a gene. The length of the CDR3 is 17 residues. Here the CDR3 reads CSAPRLAGHTTANEQFF. CDR3 sequence (DNA): TGCAGTGCTCCTAGACTAGCGGGTCACACGACGGCCAATGAGCAGTTCTTC.

This clonotype has a count of ten or more. The chain is built from TRBV28 and TRBJ2-5; possible D gene TRBD2, 5 bases. Per the germline V gene, CDR1 is MDHEN and CDR2 is SYDVKM. This CDR3 is built from 14 residues. V lost 2 bases and J lost 2, with 9 bases in between. The DNA of the CDR3 is TGTGCCAGCAGTTTACCGCGGGTACAAGAGACCCAGTACTTC. Amino acid sequence: CASSLPRVQETQYF. The full variable domain, with the rest looked up from reference TRBV28 and TRBJ2-5, is DVKVTQSSRYLVKRTGEKVFLECVQDMDHENMFWYRQDPGLGLRLIYFSYDVKMKEKGDIPEGYSVSREKKERFSLILESASTNQTSMYLCASSLPRVQETQYFGPGTRLLVL.

The chain joins TRBV5-6 to TRBJ2-7; no clear D gene. Germline assignment: CDR1 SGHDT and CDR2 YYEEEE. This CDR3 comprises 16 residues. Trimming left V 1 base short and J 6 bases short, with 20 bases between. The CDR3, as DNA: TGTGCCAGCAGCTTGACTTTCGATGATCCCCTTTTCGAGCAGTACTTC. Residues: CASSLTFDDPLFEQYF.

This clonotype was observed many times. The chain recombines TRBV6-2 or TRBV6-3 with TRBJ2-1; no definite D call. The V and J ends lost 4 bases and 12 bases respectively, with 10 bases between them. Germline values: CDR1 MNHEY, CDR2 SVGEGT. The CDR3 is made up of 11 amino acids. The CDR3 DNA reads TGTGCCAGCAGTTTGGGTAGTGTGCAGTTCTTC. This codes for CASSLGSVQFF.

This clonotype is classed as medium-sized. This chain links TRBV7-2 with TRBJ1-1; no clear D. With 1 base removed from V and 8 bases from J, the gap between germline ends came to 14 bases. Germline CDR1 reads SGHTA; CDR2 reads FQGNSA. The CDR3 runs 14 residues. CDR3 sequence reads: CASSLGLPPNEAFF. CDR3 nucleotide sequence: TGTGCCAGCAGCTTAGGGCTTCCACCCAACGAAGCTTTCTTT.

At least ten counts were recorded for this clonotype. The chain links TRBV6-2 or TRBV6-3 to TRBJ2-1; D is possibly TRBD2 (6 bases). This CDR3 spans 13 amino acids. V lost 5 bases to trimming and J lost 16 bases, with 21 bases between them. Per germline, CDR1 MNHEY and CDR2 SVGEGT. CDR3 loop: CASSPPSISGLFF. CDR3 sequence (DNA): TGTGCCAGCAGTCCCCCCTCAATCAGCGGACTATTCTTC.

This clonotype was seen many times. V usage is TRBV7-2 and J usage is TRBJ2-7, with D possibly being TRBD1 or TRBD2 (5 bases each). Germline V gives CDR1 SGHTA, CDR2 FQGNSA. V dropped 9 bases and J dropped 3 bases, with 15 bases sitting between them. This CDR3 is 13 amino acids long. This chain's CDR3 is CARPGPPDYEQYF. CDR3 coding DNA: TGTGCCAGGCCGGGACCACCAGACTACGAGCAGTACTTC.

This clonotype came up many times. The chain employs TRBV19 and TRBJ1-5; 7 nucleotides match TRBD1. Per germline, CDR1 LNHDA and CDR2 SQIVND (reference sequence). Germline trimming cut 2 bases from V and 4 bases from J; bases unmatched to any gene: 2. The CDR3 spans 14 residues. Here the CDR3 reads CASSITTGNQPQHF. For the CDR3, the DNA is TGTGCCAGTAGTATAACGACAGGGAATCAGCCCCAGCATTTT.

The table lists this clonotype with many counts. The J gene is TRBJ2-1, the V gene TRBV5-1; 7 bases are a match to TRBD2. V shed 4 bases and J 4 bases; nucleotides not matched to a gene: 11. Germline V CDR1 and CDR2: SGHRS, YFSETQ. The CDR3 has 16 residues. CDR3 in DNA: TGCGCCAGCAGCACTTGGGAGGCTAGCGGTTACAATGAGCAGTTCTTC. Encoded protein: CASSTWEASGYNEQFF.

The table lists this clonotype with many counts. The rearrangement uses TRBV30 and TRBJ2-2; tentatively, D is TRBD1 (6 bases). The CDR3 is made up of 14 amino acids. With 4 bases removed from V and 3 bases from J, the gap between germline ends came to 12 bases. Germline values: CDR1 GTSNPN, CDR2 SVGIG (reference sequence). The CDR3 coding sequence is TGTGCCTGGAACTATAACAGGGACACCGGGGAGCTGTTTTTT. Amino acids: CAWNYNRDTGELFF.

This clonotype was seen many times. The chain is built from TRBV6-5 and TRBJ2-1; TRBD2 matches at 8 bases. V shed 5 bases and J 10 bases; nucleotides not matched to a gene: 13. The germline gives CDR1 MNHEY, CDR2 SVGAGI. The CDR3 covers 15 residues. For the CDR3, the DNA is TGTGCCAGCAGTCCACCCAGCGGGAGTCGCAAGGAGCAGTTCTTC. Its translation: CASSPPSGSRKEQFF.

This clonotype is deemed medium-sized. The V gene is TRBV7-2, the J gene TRBJ2-7, with D perhaps TRBD2 (5 bases). Germline-derived CDR1 and CDR2 are SGHTA and FQGNSA. With 5 bases removed from V and 7 bases from J, the gap between germline ends came to 15 bases. CDR3 length: 13 amino acids. The CDR3 protein is CASSVTPPGEQYF. CDR3 DNA sequence: TGTGCCAGCAGCGTTACGCCCCCGGGGGAGCAGTACTTC.

This clonotype was seen ten or more times. The chain couples TRBV12-3 or TRBV12-4 to TRBJ2-2, with unresolved D. The CDR3 contains 14 residues. The V and J ends lost 2 bases and 1 base respectively, with 5 bases between them. The CDR3 region has the DNA TGTGCCAGCAGTTTATTAGGGAACACCGGGGAGCTGTTTTTT. Its translation: CASSLLGNTGELFF.

This clonotype was detected ten times or more. The chain's CDR3 is CASSYDRLRALSSGNTIYF. CDR3 bases: TGCGCCAGCAGCTACGACAGGTTGAGGGCCTTAAGCTCTGGAAACACCATATATTTT. This chain connects TRBV5-1 to TRBJ1-3; D is possibly TRBD1 (6 bases). The CDR3 is made up of 19 amino acids. CDR1 and CDR2 (germline): SGHRS, YFSETQ. V was cut by 3 bases and J by 0 bases, with 22 bases left in between.